This T cell receptor (beta chain) derives from a study of blood T cell repertoires in COVID-19. In the study overall: The origin of the acute and convalescent COVID-19 samples was the United States, Italy and Spain.

This CDR3 is built from 15 residues. In germline, CDR1 is SGHRS, CDR2 YFSETQ. The junction had 7 bases not matched to a gene; V was cut back by 2 bases and J by 4 bases. Measured with immunoSEQ multiplex PCR; TCRdb has only the in-frame clones, and not every one. The table lists more than 250,000 clones, 85% to 90% of them singletons. In Cohort 3, a recovered donor had either two negative PCRs, clearance, or symptom resolution. The sequenced sample was PBMCs or T cells enriched from blood (not recorded which). This chain links TRBV5-1 with TRBJ2-5; 8 bases align to TRBD1. This clonotype was sampled from a woman younger than 30 who had recovered from COVID-19. This chain's CDR3 is CASSFSQGGRETQYF. The CDR3 DNA reads TGCGCCAGCAGCTTTTCACAGGGGGGCAGAGAGACCCAGTACTTC.